This is a list of T cell receptor beta chains from one sample in a study of T-cell reconstitution after alpha-beta-depleted transplantation in children. TCRdb passed the PCR reads through MiXCR, listing each CDR3 protein once. This sample has about 200,000 distinct CDR3 sequences, with 6.3% found just once. The sequenced sample was PBMCs, obtained before TCRalphabeta/CD19-depleted stem cell transplant. The receptors were sampled from a girl less than two years old with combined immunodeficiency, due to receive a stem cell transplant. CDR3s leave out the opening cysteine and the closing phenylalanine or tryptophan. Fields, in order: V gene, CDR3 length, J gene, CDR3 protein.

v_call: TRBV4-2; cdr3_length: 13; j_call: TRBJ2-5; cdr3_aa: ASSQDIGLGETQY
v_call: TRBV27; cdr3_length: 14; j_call: TRBJ2-1; cdr3_aa: ASSFSPGPSYNEQF
v_call: TRBV9; cdr3_length: 11; j_call: TRBJ2-3; cdr3_aa: ASSVSGEDTQY
v_call: TRBV29-1; cdr3_length: 8; j_call: TRBJ2-1; cdr3_aa: SVFYYEQF
v_call: TRBV13; cdr3_length: 13; j_call: TRBJ2-7; cdr3_aa: ASSLDGTATYEQY
v_call: TRBV25-1; cdr3_length: 12; j_call: TRBJ2-7; cdr3_aa: ASSDPITDHEQY
v_call: TRBV12-3/TRBV12-4; cdr3_length: 12; j_call: TRBJ2-1; cdr3_aa: ASSPSGGAYEQF
v_call: TRBV12-3/TRBV12-4; cdr3_length: 12; j_call: TRBJ2-1; cdr3_aa: ASSTSGGVPGQF
v_call: TRBV7-9; cdr3_length: 12; j_call: TRBJ2-1; cdr3_aa: ASRRGGGYNEQF
v_call: TRBV15; cdr3_length: 11; j_call: TRBJ2-3; cdr3_aa: ATSRRLTDTQY
v_call: TRBV29-1; cdr3_length: 11; j_call: TRBJ2-1; cdr3_aa: SVTGTAHNEQF
v_call: TRBV7-2; cdr3_length: 12; j_call: TRBJ2-1; cdr3_aa: ASSWVLGENEQF
v_call: TRBV20-1; cdr3_length: 10; j_call: TRBJ1-1; cdr3_aa: SADGRDTEAF
v_call: TRBV20-1; cdr3_length: 12; j_call: TRBJ1-6; cdr3_aa: SAGPPSYNSPLH
v_call: TRBV28; cdr3_length: 12; j_call: TRBJ2-1; cdr3_aa: AILQRGSYNEQF
v_call: TRBV7-9; cdr3_length: 17; j_call: TRBJ2-1; cdr3_aa: ASSSPGLAGLSSYNEQF
v_call: TRBV20-1; cdr3_length: 12; j_call: TRBJ2-7; cdr3_aa: SAGGQGKTYEQY
v_call: TRBV24-1; cdr3_length: 14; j_call: TRBJ2-1; cdr3_aa: ATSDPGLGQQDEQF
v_call: TRBV7-2; cdr3_length: 13; j_call: TRBJ2-6; cdr3_aa: ASSLRGSGANGLT
v_call: TRBV18; cdr3_length: 13; j_call: TRBJ2-7; cdr3_aa: ASSPVGLSDYEQY
v_call: TRBV10-3; cdr3_length: 14; j_call: TRBJ1-2; cdr3_aa: ATLRDSSPYDYGYT
v_call: TRBV19; cdr3_length: 14; j_call: TRBJ2-2; cdr3_aa: ASNPTSGMNTGELF
v_call: TRBV20-1; cdr3_length: 15; j_call: TRBJ2-3; cdr3_aa: SARGLAGGQSTDTQY
v_call: TRBV9; cdr3_length: 13; j_call: TRBJ2-7; cdr3_aa: ASSVDSVADYEQY
v_call: TRBV12-3/TRBV12-4; cdr3_length: 16; j_call: TRBJ2-1; cdr3_aa: ASIPGLAGGPSYNEQF
v_call: TRBV12-3/TRBV12-4; cdr3_length: 11; j_call: TRBJ1-2; cdr3_aa: ASSVTFNYGYT
v_call: TRBV6-5; cdr3_length: 13; j_call: TRBJ1-2; cdr3_aa: ASSYSGQGYDGYT
v_call: TRBV29-1; cdr3_length: 13; j_call: TRBJ1-2; cdr3_aa: SVEAGRGGIYGYT
v_call: TRBV29-1; cdr3_length: 13; j_call: TRBJ1-1; cdr3_aa: SATDGADLYTEAF
v_call: TRBV7-8; cdr3_length: 13; j_call: TRBJ2-3; cdr3_aa: ASRPQITSTDTQY
v_call: TRBV29-1; cdr3_length: 11; j_call: TRBJ1-2; cdr3_aa: SVVSGGVYGYT
v_call: TRBV9; cdr3_length: 12; j_call: TRBJ2-7; cdr3_aa: ASSVEEAGYEQY
v_call: TRBV30; cdr3_length: 11; j_call: TRBJ1-2; cdr3_aa: AWKTGEGYGYT
v_call: TRBV7-9; cdr3_length: 11; j_call: TRBJ2-7; cdr3_aa: ASSLDGRDEQY
v_call: TRBV12-3/TRBV12-4; cdr3_length: 11; j_call: TRBJ1-1; cdr3_aa: ASSSGTPQRGF
v_call: TRBV12-3/TRBV12-4; cdr3_length: 12; j_call: TRBJ2-7; cdr3_aa: ASSLQVPFEEQY
v_call: TRBV7-2; cdr3_length: 13; j_call: TRBJ2-1; cdr3_aa: ASSFPGLAANEQF
v_call: TRBV7-8; cdr3_length: 16; j_call: TRBJ2-7; cdr3_aa: ASSLIWLAGGPTYEQY
v_call: TRBV5-5; cdr3_length: 12; j_call: TRBJ2-2; cdr3_aa: AISLLLNTWELF
v_call: TRBV10-3; cdr3_length: 14; j_call: TRBJ1-1; cdr3_aa: AISERQAGKNTEAF
v_call: TRBV9; cdr3_length: 14; j_call: TRBJ2-2; cdr3_aa: ASSVGWRANTGELF
v_call: TRBV20-1; cdr3_length: 15; j_call: TRBJ1-6; cdr3_aa: SAPISQWTGWGSPLH
v_call: TRBV28; cdr3_length: 12; j_call: TRBJ2-3; cdr3_aa: ASSLKAVTDTQY
v_call: TRBV12-3/TRBV12-4; cdr3_length: 14; j_call: TRBJ1-5; cdr3_aa: ASSLSGNPSNQPQH
v_call: TRBV28; cdr3_length: 14; j_call: TRBJ2-5; cdr3_aa: ASSLSSFLGEETQY
v_call: TRBV2; cdr3_length: 10; j_call: TRBJ2-7; cdr3_aa: ASTYSTYEQY
v_call: TRBV12-3/TRBV12-4; cdr3_length: 15; j_call: TRBJ2-1; cdr3_aa: ASNKLRGLSPYNEQF
v_call: TRBV4-1; cdr3_length: 13; j_call: TRBJ2-5; cdr3_aa: ASSQTGSLTETQY
v_call: TRBV7-2; cdr3_length: 9; j_call: TRBJ2-6; cdr3_aa: ASVQANVLT
v_call: TRBV27; cdr3_length: 11; j_call: TRBJ1-2; cdr3_aa: ASSYPTGYGYT
v_call: TRBV7-2; cdr3_length: 15; j_call: TRBJ2-7; cdr3_aa: ASSLYRWTSGRAEQY
v_call: TRBV5-1; cdr3_length: 13; j_call: TRBJ1-6; cdr3_aa: ASSSTGGYNSPLH
v_call: TRBV7-2; cdr3_length: 15; j_call: TRBJ2-3; cdr3_aa: ASSLAQLAGDTDTQY